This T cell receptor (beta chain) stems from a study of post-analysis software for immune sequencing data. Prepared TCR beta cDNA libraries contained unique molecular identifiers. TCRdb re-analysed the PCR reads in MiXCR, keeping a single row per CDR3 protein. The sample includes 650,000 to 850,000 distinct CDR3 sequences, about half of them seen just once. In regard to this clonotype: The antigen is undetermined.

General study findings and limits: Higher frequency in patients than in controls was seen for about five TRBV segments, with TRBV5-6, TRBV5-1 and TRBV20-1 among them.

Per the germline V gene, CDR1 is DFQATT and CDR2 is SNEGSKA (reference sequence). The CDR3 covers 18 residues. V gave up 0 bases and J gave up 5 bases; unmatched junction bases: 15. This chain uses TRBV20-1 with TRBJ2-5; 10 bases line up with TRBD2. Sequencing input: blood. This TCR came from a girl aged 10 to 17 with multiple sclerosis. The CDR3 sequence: CSAREVLLGAGGRETQYF. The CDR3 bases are TGCAGTGCTAGAGAGGTCTTACTGGGAGCGGGAGGGCGGGAGACCCAGTACTTC.